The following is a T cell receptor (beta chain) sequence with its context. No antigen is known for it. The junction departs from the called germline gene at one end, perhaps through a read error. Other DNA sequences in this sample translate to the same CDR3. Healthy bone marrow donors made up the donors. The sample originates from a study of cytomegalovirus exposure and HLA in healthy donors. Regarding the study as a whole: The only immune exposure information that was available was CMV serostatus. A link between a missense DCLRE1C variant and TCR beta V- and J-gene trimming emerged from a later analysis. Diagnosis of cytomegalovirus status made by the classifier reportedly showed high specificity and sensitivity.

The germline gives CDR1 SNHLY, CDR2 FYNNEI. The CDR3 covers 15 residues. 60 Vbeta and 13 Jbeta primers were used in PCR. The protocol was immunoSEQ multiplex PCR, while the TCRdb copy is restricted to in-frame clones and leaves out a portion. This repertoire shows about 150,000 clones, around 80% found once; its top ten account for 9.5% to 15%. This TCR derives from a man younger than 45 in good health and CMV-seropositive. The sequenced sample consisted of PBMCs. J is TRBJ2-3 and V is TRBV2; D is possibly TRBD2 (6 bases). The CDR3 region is CASSEVAEYTDTQYF. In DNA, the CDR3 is TGTGCCAGCAGCGAAGTAGCGGAGTACACAGATACGCAGTATTTT. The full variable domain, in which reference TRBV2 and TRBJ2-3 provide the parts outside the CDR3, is EPEVTQTPSHQVTQMGQEVILRCVPISNHLYFYWYRQILGQKVEFLVSFYNNEISEKSEIFDDQFSVERPDGSNFTLKIRSTKLEDSAMYFCASSEVAEYTDTQYFGPGTRLTVL.